This T cell receptor beta chain stems from a study of vaccination effects on CD4 cells after COVID-19. Germline V gene sequence: CDR1 MNHEY, CDR2 SVGAGI. The CDR3 runs 13 residues. V dropped 5 bases and J dropped 10; count of bases not matched to a gene: 10. For this clone: Its target is not known.

Measured with immunoSEQ multiplex PCR; TCRdb has only the in-frame clones, and not every one. The table records 50,000 to 60,000 clones, over 65% of them present only once. Culturing for roughly 9 days preceded CD4+ T cell isolation. Source: CD4+ T cells from PBMCs cultured without peptide, taken before COVID-19 vaccination. This chain links TRBV6-5 with TRBJ1-1; 7 bases match TRBD1. The origin of this receptor is a human donor who received a COVID-19 vaccine. The CDR3 reads CASSNGQASGAFF. For the CDR3, the DNA is TGTGCCAGCAGTAACGGACAGGCATCGGGAGCTTTCTTT.